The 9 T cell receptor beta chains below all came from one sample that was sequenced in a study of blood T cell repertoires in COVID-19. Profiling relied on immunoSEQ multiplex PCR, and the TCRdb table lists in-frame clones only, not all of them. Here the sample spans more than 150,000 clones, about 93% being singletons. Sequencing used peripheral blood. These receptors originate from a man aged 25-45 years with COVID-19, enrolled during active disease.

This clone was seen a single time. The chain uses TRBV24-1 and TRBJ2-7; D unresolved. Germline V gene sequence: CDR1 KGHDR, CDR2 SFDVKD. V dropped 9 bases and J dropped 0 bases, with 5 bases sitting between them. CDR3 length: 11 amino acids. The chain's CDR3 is CATGRSYEQYF. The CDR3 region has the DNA TGTGCCACCGGCCGCTCCTACGAGCAGTACTTC.

CDR3: CASSPIGTSGMTDTQYF. The CDR3 bases are TGTGCCAGCAGCCCCATCGGGACTAGCGGGATGACAGATACGCAGTATTTT. This chain uses TRBV7-9 with TRBJ2-3; 13 nucleotides agree with TRBD2. Germline V gene sequence: CDR1 SEHNR, CDR2 FQNEAQ (reference sequence). CDR3 size: 17 residues. Losses at the gene ends were 5 bases for V and 3 bases for J; bases not matched to a gene: 8.

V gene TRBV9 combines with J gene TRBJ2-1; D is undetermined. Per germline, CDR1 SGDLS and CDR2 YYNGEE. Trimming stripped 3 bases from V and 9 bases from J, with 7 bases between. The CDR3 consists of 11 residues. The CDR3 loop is CASSGGFEQFF. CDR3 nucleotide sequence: TGTGCCAGCAGCGGCGGATTTGAGCAGTTCTTC.

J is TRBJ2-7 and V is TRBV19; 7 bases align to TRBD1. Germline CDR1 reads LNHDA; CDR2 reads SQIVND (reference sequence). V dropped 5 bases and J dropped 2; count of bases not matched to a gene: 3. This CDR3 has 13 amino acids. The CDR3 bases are TGTGCCAGTAGTGGCGGACAGGCCTACGAGCAGTACTTC. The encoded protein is CASSGGQAYEQYF.

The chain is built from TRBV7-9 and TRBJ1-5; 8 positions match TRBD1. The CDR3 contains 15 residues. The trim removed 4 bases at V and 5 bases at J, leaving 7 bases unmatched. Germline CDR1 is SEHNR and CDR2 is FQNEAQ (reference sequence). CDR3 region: CASSSDREAYQPQHF. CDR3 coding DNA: TGTGCCAGCAGCTCGGACAGGGAGGCTTATCAGCCCCAGCATTTT.

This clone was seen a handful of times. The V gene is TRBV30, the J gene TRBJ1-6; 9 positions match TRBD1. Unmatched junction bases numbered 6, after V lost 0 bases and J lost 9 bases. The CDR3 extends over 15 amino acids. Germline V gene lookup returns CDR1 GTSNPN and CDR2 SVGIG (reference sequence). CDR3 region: CAWSVTGQGRSPLHF. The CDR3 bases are TGTGCCTGGAGTGTAACGGGACAGGGACGTTCACCCCTCCACTTT.

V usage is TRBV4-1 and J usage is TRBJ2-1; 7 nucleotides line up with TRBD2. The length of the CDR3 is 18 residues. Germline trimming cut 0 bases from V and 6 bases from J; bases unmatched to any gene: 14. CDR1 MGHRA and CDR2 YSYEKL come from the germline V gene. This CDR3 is CASSQDEPSGVGGNEQFF. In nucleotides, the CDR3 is TGCGCCAGCAGCCAAGATGAACCGAGCGGGGTCGGTGGCAATGAGCAGTTCTTC.

CDR3 coding DNA: TGCGCCAGCAGCCGGGGGCAACTAACCTACGAGCAGTACTTC. Protein: CASSRGQLTYEQYF. The rearrangement uses TRBV4-1 and TRBJ2-7, with a possible D match to TRBD1 (6 bases). Germline CDR1 is MGHRA and CDR2 is YSYEKL. V was clipped by 4 bases and J by 2 bases, with 12 bases between them. CDR3 length equals 14 residues.

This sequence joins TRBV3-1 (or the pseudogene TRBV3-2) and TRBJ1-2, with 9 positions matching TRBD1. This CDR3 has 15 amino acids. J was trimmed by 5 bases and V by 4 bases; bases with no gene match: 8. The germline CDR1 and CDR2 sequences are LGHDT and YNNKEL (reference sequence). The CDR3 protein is CASSPLGQGGYGYTF. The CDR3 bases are TGTGCCAGCAGCCCCCTGGGACAGGGTGGATATGGCTACACCTTC.